This TCR beta chain was identified in a study of cytotoxic CD8 clonotypes in ibrutinib-treated CLL. Whole-study findings and limits: Public clonotypes, rarely seen, contracted or held steady on treatment.

This clone occurred once. Its antigen is currently unknown. Only in-frame clones appear in the TCRdb table, and some are missing; sequencing was by immunoSEQ multiplex PCR. This table has approximately 50,000 clones, 50% to 60% appearing once. The receptor was isolated from a human donor with chronic lymphocytic leukemia. The input for sequencing was PBMCs, taken at disease progression, from a patient treated with ibrutinib.

The CDR3 DNA sequence: TGTGCCAGTAGTATAGAGGGCAGGGGGCGCAGAGACACCGGGGAGCTGTTTTTT. Translated: CASSIEGRGRRDTGELFF. This chain connects TRBV19 to TRBJ2-2; 8 nucleotides agree with TRBD1. J was trimmed by 3 bases and V by 0 bases; bases with no gene match: 9. The CDR3 totals 18 residues. Germline assignment: CDR1 LNHDA and CDR2 SQIVND (reference sequence).